Listed here is a single T cell receptor (beta chain). Its matching antigen is unknown. The data were obtained in a study of T cell responses to AZD1222 COVID-19 vaccine. General study points: The reported proportion of spike-specific TCRs targeting unmutated variant regions was nearly half. There were repertoire samples only from the period after the peak T cell response.

The table came from immunoSEQ multiplex PCR; TCRdb's copy has only in-frame clones and leaves some out. The sample holds over 120,000 clones, 85% to 95% seen once. J lost 5 bases, V lost 5 bases, and 18 bases had no gene match. This CDR3 is 18 amino acids long. Germline CDR1 is LNHDA and CDR2 is SQIVND (reference sequence). The sequence was obtained from an adult who had recovered from COVID-19. The chain combines TRBV19 with TRBJ1-2; the match to TRBD1 covers 9 bases. Sequencing used peripheral blood, obtained after recovery from COVID-19. CDR3 sequence: CASSRRSPGTGQWYGYTF. CDR3 nucleotide sequence: TGTGCCAGTAGTCGGAGATCTCCCGGGACAGGGCAATGGTATGGCTACACCTTC.